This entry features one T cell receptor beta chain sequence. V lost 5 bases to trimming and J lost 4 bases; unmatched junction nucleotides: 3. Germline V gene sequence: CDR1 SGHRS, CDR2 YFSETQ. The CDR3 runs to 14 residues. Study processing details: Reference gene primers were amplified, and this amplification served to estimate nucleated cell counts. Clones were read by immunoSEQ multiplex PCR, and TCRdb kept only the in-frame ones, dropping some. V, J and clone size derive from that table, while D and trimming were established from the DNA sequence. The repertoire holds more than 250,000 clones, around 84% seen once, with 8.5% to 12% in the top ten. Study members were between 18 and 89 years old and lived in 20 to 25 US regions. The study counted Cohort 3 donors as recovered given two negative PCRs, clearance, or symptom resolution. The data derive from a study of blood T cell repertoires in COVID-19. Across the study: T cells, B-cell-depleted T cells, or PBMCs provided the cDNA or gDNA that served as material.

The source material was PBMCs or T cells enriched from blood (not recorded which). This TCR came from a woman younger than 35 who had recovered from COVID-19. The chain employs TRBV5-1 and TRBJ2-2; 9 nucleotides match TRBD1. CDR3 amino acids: CASSLTGGTGELFF. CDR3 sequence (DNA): TGCGCCAGCAGTTTGACAGGGGGCACCGGGGAGCTGTTTTTT.